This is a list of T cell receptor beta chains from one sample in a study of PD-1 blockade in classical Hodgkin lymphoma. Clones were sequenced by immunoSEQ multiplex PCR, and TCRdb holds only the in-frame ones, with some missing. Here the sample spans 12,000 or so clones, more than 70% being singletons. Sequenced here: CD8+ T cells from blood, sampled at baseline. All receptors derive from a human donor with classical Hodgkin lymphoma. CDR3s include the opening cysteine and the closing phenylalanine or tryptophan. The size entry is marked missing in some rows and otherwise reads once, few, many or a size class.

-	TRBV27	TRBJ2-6	CASSLRQGAWGANVLTF
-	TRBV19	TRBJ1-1	CASSGWGQGTILNTEAFF
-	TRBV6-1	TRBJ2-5	CASTSALQETQYF
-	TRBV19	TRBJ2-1	CASSIADNEQFF
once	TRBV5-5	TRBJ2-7	CASSPSWGRDYEQYF
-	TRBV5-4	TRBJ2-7	CASSFSVGGSPYEQYF
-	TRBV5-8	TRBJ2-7	CASRLLSLAGALSYEQYF
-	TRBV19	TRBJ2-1	CASSMAGDYNEQFF
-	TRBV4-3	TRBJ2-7	CASSQEARGVYEQYF
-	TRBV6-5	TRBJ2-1	CASSLGQFLNEQFF
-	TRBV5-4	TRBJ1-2	CASSPDRALYGYTF
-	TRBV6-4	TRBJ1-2	CASSETGNYGYTF
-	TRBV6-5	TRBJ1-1	CASSPRAYTEAFF
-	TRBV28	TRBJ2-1	CASSLWAGSNEQFF
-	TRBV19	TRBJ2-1	CASRRLAGPYNEQFF
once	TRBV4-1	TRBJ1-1	CASTLSPGIRTEAFF
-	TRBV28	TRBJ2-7	CASSSPSYEQYF
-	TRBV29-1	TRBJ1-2	CSAAGGGYGYTF
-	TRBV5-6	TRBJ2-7	CASSLDSAEQYF
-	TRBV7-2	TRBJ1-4	CASSLTVFATNEKLFF
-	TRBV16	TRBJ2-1	CASSQSGGPYNEQFF
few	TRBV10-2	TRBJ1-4	CASSDSGGGMNEKLFF
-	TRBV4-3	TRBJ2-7	CASSQEYNLATGGTYEQYF
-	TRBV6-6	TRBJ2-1	CASSYRTLDNEQFF
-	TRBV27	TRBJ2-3	CASSFTGLAGPDTQYF
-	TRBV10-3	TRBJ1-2	CAISEWEGTPSYGYTF